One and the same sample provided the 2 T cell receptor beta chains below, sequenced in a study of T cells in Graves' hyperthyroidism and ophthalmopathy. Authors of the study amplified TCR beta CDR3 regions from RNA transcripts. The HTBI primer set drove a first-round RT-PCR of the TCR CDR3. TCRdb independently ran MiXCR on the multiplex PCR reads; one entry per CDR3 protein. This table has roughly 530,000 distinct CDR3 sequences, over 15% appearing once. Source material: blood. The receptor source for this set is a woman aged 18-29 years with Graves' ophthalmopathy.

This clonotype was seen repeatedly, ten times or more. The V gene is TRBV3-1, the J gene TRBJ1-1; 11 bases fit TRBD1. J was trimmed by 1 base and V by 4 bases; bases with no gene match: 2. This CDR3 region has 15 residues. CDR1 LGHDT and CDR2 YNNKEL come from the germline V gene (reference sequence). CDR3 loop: CASSRDRGRNTEAFF. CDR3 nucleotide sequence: TGTGCCAGCAGCCGGGACAGGGGGAGGAACACTGAAGCTTTCTTT. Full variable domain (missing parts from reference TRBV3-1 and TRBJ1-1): DTAVSQTPKYLVTQMGNDKSIKCEQNLGHDTMYWYKQDSKKFLKIMFSYNNKELIINETVPNRFSPKSPDKAHLNLHINSLELGDSAVYFCASSRDRGRNTEAFFGQGTRLTVV.

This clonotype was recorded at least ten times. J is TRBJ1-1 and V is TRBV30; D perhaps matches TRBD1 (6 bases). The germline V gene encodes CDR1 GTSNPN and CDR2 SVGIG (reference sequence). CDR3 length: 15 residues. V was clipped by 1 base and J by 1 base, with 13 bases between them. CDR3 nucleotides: TGTGCCTGGAGTGATACAGGGACCAGGAACACTGAAGCTTTCTTT. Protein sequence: CAWSDTGTRNTEAFF.